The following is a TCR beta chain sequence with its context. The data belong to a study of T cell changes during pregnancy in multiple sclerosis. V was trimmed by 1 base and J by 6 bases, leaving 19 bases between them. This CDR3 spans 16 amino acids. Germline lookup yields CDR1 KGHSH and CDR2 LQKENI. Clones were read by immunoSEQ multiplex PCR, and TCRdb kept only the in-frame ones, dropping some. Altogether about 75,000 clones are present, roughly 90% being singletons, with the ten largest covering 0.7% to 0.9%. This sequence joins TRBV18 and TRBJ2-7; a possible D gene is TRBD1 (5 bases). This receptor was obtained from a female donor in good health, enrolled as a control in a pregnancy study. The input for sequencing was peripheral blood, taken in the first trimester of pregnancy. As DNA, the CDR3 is TGTGCCAGCTCACCACTAGGGGTCGACCCTGTTGGCGAGCAGTACTTC. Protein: CASSPLGVDPVGEQYF.